The present TCR beta chain was sequenced within a study of blood T cell repertoires in COVID-19. Study-level background: The United States, Italy and Spain supplied acute and convalescent COVID-19 samples. T cells, B-cell-depleted T cells, or PBMCs provided the cDNA or gDNA that served as material.

The CDR3 has 17 residues. CDR1 is SGHRS, CDR2 YFSETQ, per germline. Trimming took 0 bases from V and 3 from J; bases not matched to a gene: 6. As handled by the study authors: It was from reference gene primer amplification that nucleated cell counts were estimated. Generated by immunoSEQ multiplex PCR, the TCRdb table keeps only in-frame clones and is missing some. V and J calls plus clone size are reproduced from that table; the DNA served to infer D and trimming. The sample consists of 150,000 to 200,000 clones, over 75% of them appearing once. This clonotype originated in a woman in her 70s with acute or convalescent COVID-19. Sequenced input: peripheral blood. The chain employs TRBV5-1 and TRBJ1-2; 12 nucleotides match TRBD1. CDR3 bases: TGCGCCAGCAGCTTGGCGGGACAGGGGGCCTCATACTATGGCTACACCTTC. Translation gives CASSLAGQGASYYGYTF.